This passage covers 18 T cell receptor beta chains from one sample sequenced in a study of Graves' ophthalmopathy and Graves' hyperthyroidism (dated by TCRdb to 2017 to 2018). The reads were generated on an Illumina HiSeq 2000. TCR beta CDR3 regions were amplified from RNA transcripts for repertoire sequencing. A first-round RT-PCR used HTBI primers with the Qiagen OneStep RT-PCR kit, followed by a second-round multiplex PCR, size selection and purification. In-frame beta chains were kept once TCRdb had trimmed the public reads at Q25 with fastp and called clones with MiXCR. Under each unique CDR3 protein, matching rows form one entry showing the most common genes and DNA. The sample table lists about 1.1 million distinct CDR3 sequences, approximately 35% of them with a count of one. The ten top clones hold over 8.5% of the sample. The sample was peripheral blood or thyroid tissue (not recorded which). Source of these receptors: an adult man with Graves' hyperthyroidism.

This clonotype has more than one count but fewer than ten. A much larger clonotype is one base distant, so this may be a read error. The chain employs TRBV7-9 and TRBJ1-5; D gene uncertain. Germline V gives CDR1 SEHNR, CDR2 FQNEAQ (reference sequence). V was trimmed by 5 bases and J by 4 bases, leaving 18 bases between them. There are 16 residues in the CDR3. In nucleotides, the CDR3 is TGTGCCAGCAGCCAAGACTGGGTCGGGGAGAATCAGCCCCAGCATTTT. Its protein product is CASSQDWVGENQPQHF.

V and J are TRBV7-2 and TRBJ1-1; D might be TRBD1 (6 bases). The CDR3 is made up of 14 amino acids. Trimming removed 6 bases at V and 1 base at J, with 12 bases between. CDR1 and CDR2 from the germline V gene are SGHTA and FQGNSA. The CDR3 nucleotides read TGTGCCAGCAGTAACAGGGAAGGGAACACTGAAGCTTTCTTT. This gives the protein CASSNREGNTEAFF.

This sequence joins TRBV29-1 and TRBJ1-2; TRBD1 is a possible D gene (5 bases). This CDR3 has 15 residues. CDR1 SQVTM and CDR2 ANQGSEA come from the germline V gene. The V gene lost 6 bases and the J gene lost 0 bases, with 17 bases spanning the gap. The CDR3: CSVVEGQETNYGYTF. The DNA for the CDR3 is TGCAGCGTCGTAGAGGGGCAGGAAACTAACTATGGCTACACCTTC.

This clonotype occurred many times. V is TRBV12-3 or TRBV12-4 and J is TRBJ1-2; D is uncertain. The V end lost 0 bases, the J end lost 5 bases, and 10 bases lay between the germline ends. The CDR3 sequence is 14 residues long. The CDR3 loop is CASSLATSPYGYTF. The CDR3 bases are TGTGCCAGCAGTTTAGCGACATCGCCTTATGGCTACACCTTC.

The chain's CDR3 is CATNPGTGVHEQYF. As DNA, the CDR3 is TGTGCCACTAATCCTGGGACAGGGGTCCACGAGCAGTACTTC. This chain uses TRBV19 with TRBJ2-7; TRBD1 aligns across 10 bases. CDR1 LNHDA and CDR2 SQIVND come from the germline V gene (reference sequence). CDR3 length equals 14 residues. V lost 10 bases and J lost 5; bases outside the gene matches: 11.

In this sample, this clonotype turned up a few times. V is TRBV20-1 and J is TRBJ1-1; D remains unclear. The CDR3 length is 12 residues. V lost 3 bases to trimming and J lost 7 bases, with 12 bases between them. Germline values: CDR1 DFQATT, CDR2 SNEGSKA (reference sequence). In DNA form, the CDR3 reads TGCAGTGCTAGTTCTAGGGAGGATGAAGCTTTCTTT. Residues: CSASSREDEAFF.

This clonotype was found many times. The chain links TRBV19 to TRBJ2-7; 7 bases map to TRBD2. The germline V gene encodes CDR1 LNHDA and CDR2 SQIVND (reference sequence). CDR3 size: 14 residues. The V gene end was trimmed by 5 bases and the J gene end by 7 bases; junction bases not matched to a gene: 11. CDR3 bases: TGTGCCAGTAGTGGGCTAGCGGAGTCGGGGGAGCAGTACTTC. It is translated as CASSGLAESGEQYF. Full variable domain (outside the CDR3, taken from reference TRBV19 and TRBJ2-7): DGGITQSPKYLFRKEGQNVTLSCEQNLNHDAMYWYRQDPGQGLRLIYYSQIVNDFQKGDIAEGYSVSREKKESFPLTVTSAQKNPTAFYLCASSGLAESGEQYFGPGTRLTVT.

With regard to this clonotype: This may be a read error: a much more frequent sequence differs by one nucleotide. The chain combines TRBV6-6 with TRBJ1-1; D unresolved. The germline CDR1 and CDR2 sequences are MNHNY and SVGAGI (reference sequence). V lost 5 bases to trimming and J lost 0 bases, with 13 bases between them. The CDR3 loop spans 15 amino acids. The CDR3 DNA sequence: TGTGCCAGCAGTAAAACAGTGCCCATGAACACTGAAGCTTTCTTT. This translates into CASSKTVPMNTEAFF.

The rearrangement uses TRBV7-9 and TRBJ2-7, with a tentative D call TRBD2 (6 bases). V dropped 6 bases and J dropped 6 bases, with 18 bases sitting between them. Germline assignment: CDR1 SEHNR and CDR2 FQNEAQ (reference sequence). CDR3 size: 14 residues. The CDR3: CASSLFEGAGEQYF. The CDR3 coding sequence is TGTGCCAGCAGTTTATTCGAGGGAGCGGGCGAGCAGTACTTC.

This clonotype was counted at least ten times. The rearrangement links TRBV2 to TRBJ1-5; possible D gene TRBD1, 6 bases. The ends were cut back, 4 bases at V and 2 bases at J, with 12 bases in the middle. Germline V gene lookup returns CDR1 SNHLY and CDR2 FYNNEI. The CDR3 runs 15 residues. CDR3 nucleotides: TGTGCCAGCAGTGGGTATGGGGGCGGCAATCAGCCCCAGCATTTT. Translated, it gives CASSGYGGGNQPQHF.

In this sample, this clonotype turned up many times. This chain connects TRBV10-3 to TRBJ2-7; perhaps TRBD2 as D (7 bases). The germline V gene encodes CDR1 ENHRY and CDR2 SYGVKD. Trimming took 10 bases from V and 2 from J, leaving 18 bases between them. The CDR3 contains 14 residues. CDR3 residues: CATGGASGTYEQYF. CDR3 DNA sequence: TGTGCCACCGGGGGCGCTAGCGGTACCTACGAGCAGTACTTC.

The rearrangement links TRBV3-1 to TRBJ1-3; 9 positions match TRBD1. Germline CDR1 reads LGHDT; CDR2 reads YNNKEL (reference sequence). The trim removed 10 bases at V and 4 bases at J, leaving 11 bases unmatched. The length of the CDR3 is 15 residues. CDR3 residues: CAITRDRVSGNTIYF. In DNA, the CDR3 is TGTGCCATCACCCGGGACAGGGTTTCCGGAAACACCATATATTTT.

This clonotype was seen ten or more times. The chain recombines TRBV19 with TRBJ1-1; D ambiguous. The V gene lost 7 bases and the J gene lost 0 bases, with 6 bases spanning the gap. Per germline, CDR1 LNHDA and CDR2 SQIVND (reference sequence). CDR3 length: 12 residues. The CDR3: CASKTVNTEAFF. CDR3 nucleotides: TGTGCCAGTAAAACGGTGAACACTGAAGCTTTCTTT.

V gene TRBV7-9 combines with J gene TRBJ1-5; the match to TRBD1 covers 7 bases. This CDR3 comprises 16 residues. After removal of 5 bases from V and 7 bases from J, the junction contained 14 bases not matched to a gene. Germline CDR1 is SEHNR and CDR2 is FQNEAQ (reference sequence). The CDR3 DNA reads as TGTGCCAGCAGCGAAACAGGGGTTGGGGCAACGCAGCCCCAGCATTTT. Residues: CASSETGVGATQPQHF.

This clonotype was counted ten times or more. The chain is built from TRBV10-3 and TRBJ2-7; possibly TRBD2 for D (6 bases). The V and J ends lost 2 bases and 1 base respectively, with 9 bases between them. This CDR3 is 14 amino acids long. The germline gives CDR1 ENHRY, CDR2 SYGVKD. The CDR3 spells CAISEGGSSYEQYF. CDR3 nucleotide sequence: TGTGCCATCAGTGAGGGGGGGAGTTCCTACGAGCAGTACTTC.

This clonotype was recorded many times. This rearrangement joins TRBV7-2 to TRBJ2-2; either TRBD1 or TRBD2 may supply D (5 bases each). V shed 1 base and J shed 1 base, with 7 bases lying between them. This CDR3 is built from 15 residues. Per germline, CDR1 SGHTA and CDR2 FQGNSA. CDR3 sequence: CASSLGGLNTGELFF. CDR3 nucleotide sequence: TGTGCCAGCAGCTTAGGGGGGTTGAACACCGGGGAGCTGTTTTTT.

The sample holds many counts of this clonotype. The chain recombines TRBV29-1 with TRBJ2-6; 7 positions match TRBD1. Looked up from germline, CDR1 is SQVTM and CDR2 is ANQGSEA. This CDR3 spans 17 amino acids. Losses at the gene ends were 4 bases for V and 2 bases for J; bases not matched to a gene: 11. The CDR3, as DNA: TGCAGCGTTGTGGTGTCCAGGGGGTCGACTGGGGCCAACGTCCTGACTTTC. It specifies CSVVVSRGSTGANVLTF.

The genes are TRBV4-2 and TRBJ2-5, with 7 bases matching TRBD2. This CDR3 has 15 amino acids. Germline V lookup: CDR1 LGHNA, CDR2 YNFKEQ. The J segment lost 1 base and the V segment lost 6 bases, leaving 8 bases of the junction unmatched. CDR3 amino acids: CASRWSSGAQETQYF. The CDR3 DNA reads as TGTGCCAGCAGGTGGTCTAGCGGAGCCCAAGAGACCCAGTACTTC.